This T cell receptor beta chain was identified during a study of CD8 T cells in ankylosing spondylitis. On this clonotype itself: Its target is not known.

For TCR beta, libraries came from quantitative 5'-RACE with molecular barcodes. TCRdb re-analysed the 5' RACE reads in MiXCR, keeping a single row per CDR3 protein. The sample holds fewer than 130,000 distinct CDR3 sequences, under 30% seen once. Trimming cost V 7 bases and J 0 bases, with 3 bases left between them. Germline CDR1 is SQVTM and CDR2 is ANQGSEA. CDR3 length: 10 amino acids. Study-wide points: Those disease-linked clones were CD8+; they were also relatively rare in peripheral blood.

The sequence was collected from a male donor with ankylosing spondylitis. The chain has TRBV29-1 and TRBJ1-1, with D unclear. Source material: synovial fluid, either unsorted or a sorted T cell fraction (not recorded which). This chain's CDR3 is CSGLNTEAFF. CDR3 nucleotide sequence: TGCAGCGGACTGAACACTGAAGCTTTCTTT.